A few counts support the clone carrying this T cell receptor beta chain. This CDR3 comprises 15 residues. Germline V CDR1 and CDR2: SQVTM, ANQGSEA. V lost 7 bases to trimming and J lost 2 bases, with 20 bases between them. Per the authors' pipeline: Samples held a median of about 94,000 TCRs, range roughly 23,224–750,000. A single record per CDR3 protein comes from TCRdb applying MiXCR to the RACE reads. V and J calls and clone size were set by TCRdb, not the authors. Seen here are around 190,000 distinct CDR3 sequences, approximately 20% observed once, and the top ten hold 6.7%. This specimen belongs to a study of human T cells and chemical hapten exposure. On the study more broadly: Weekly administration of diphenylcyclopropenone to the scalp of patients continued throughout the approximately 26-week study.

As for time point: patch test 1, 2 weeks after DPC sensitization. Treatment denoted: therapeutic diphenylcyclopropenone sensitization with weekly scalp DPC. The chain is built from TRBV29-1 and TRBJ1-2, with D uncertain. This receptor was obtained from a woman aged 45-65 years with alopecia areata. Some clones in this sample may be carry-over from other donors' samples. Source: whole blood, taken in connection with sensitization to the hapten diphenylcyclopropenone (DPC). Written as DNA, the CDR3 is TGCAGCGCCCGGGATCCTTTCGTACAGAACTATGGCTACACCTTC. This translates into CSARDPFVQNYGYTF.